This T cell receptor beta chain was captured in a study of OX40 agonist ivuxolimab in advanced cancers. In the study overall: Ivuxolimab was an agonistic, fully human IgG2 monoclonal antibody directed against OX40 (CD134), a costimulatory receptor. A male proportion of nearly 85% and a mean age of approximately 58 years, ranging from about 23 to 90, were recorded for the dose-escalation cohort. Intravenous ivuxolimab was administered to patients every 2 weeks at six dose levels: 0.01, 0.1, 0.3, 1.5, 3 and 10 mg/kg. Patients were allowed to have had prior anti-PD-1, anti-PD-L1 or anti-CTLA-4 therapy, and 40% of the dose-escalation patients had previously received checkpoint inhibitors. The monotherapy dose-escalation portion (N of about 52 patients) of the phase I ivuxolimab trial is reported in the paper. Partial responses occurred in three dose-escalation patients: two with cutaneous melanoma and one with hepatocellular carcinoma. Of the 50 to 55 dose-escalation patients, hepatocellular carcinoma was present in approximately 20, melanoma in approximately 15, renal cell carcinoma in 9 and head and neck cancer in 9. Peripheral TCRbeta sequencing was intended to test whether TCR sequence diversity was altered and clonal T-cell expansion was caused by ivuxolimab. Study-level results and caveats: Low levels of normalized T-cell clonal expansion were also shown by some nonresponding patients. In partial responders in the 0.1-3.0 mg/kg groups, normalized peripheral clonal expansion was found to be among the lowest, especially among CD8+ T cells. Which antigens the clonally expanded peripheral T cells were specific for was not determined. After ivuxolimab, CD8+ T cells had more expanded clones than CD4+ T cells on average. Clonal expansion of both CD4+ and CD8+ blood T cells was observed from baseline to week 6 at doses 0.1 to 3.0 mg/kg.

Compared with germline, V lacks 5 bases and J lacks 3 bases; bases without a gene match: 6. Taken from the germline V gene (reference sequence), the CDR1 and CDR2 loops are LNHDA and SQIVND. From the cysteine up to the phenylalanine, the CDR3 has a length of 16 residues. Just CDR3 DNA is preserved here, 48 bases in frame from base 1. Concerning this clone itself: The antigen it binds to is not known. No qualities accompany the bases; no much larger clone lies one base away.

Patients with a history of autoimmune disease or receiving systemic immunosuppression were excluded from the trial. Peripheral blood for TCR sequencing was collected from all dose cohorts at baseline, on cycle 4 day 1, and on cycle 7 day 1. The samples were taken from a phase I, first-in-human, multicenter, open-label dose-escalation trial of ivuxolimab. Adults with locally advanced or metastatic melanoma, renal cell, hepatocellular, or head and neck squamous cell carcinoma were enrolled in the trial. Before TCR sequencing, CD4+ T cells and CD8+ T cells were sorted from peripheral blood as separate populations. To sequence the TCRbeta CDR3 region, genomic DNA was isolated from the sorted cells. The immunoSEQ Assay was used for sequencing of TCRbeta CDR3 regions. TCRdb's version of the immuneACCESS table is confined to in-frame rearrangements and falls short of the full clone set. An unresolved V gene accounts for under half of the shortfall where checked; the remainder is of unknown origin. Here the sample has 100,000 or so clones; around 96% occur a single time. Around 2% of the sample lies in the top ten.

This material consisted of CD4+ or CD8+ T cells sorted from blood, taken in a trial of the OX40 agonist ivuxolimab. The TCR originated in an adult with an advanced solid tumor such as melanoma, head and neck, liver or kidney cancer. The chain is made from TRBV19 and TRBJ2-1; 11 central bases correspond to TRBD2. The CDR3 reads as follows: CASSVTSGGLYNEQFF. The sequenced DNA is TGTGCCAGTAGTGTAACTAGCGGGGGCCTCTACAATGAGCAGTTCTTC.